This is a list of T cell receptor beta chains from one sample in a study of follicular helper T cells after annual influenza vaccination. Measured with immunoSEQ multiplex PCR; TCRdb has only the in-frame clones, and not every one. The table lists 6,000 or so clones, 80% of them singletons. The sequenced sample was CXCR5- memory CD4+ T cells sorted from blood, obtained 7 days after influenza vaccination. All receptors derive from an adult who received the influenza vaccine. Both conserved end residues are part of each CDR3. A D gene is named only where the DNA matches it firmly.

d_call	v_call	cdr3_aa
.	TRBV7-2	CASSTLGVETQYF
.	TRBV6-5	CASSYSASNIQYF
TRBD1	TRBV19	CASSNMGTAAYEQYF
.	TRBV9	CASSVGVWGQETQYF
.	TRBV25-1	CASSEWGNNEKLFF
.	TRBV11-3	CASSAPPTYEQYF
.	TRBV2	CASSEEGHGYTF
TRBD1	TRBV6-4	CASSDPTLGRGRNEKLFF
.	TRBV30	CAWSVTRRGNQPQHF
.	TRBV4-3	CASSQDLYRGIGYTF
.	TRBV28	CASSFLEIRGNEQFF
TRBD1	TRBV5-1	CASSATGYYGYTF
.	TRBV19	CASSLDRTYEQYF
TRBD2	TRBV2	CASSIAGGLGEQYF
.	TRBV5-4	CASSLTEYNEQFF
.	TRBV20-1	CSAPGYNEQFF
TRBD1	TRBV13	CASSIRQGYFGKQYF
.	TRBV6-6	CASGGLNSFAETQYF